This TCR beta chain was captured by sequencing in a study of a mutant IDH1 vaccine in newly diagnosed glioma. Study-wide context: Vaccination of patients was performed eight times, in weeks 1, 3, 5, 7, 11, 15, 19 and 23. In some groups vaccination began 4-6 weeks post-radiotherapy; others received it with temozolomide. Pretreatment consisted of radiotherapy, temozolomide, or both, with most receiving both.

To note about this clone: Its matching antigen is unknown.

Profiling relied on immunoSEQ multiplex PCR, and the TCRdb table lists in-frame clones only, not all of them. The table shows some 120,000 clones, with around 80% occurring only once. Time point in this sample: week 11, during vaccination. The investigators gave 300 ug of mutant IDH1 20-mer peptide in each vaccine dose, together with topical imiquimod. CDR1 is SGHAT, CDR2 FQDESV, per germline (reference sequence). There are 15 residues in the CDR3. The trim removed 5 bases at V and 4 bases at J, leaving 10 bases unmatched. The receptor comes from a middle-aged man with glioma. The chain couples TRBV11-1 to TRBJ1-1; 7 bases are shared with TRBD1. The sequenced sample was PBMCs, obtained from a glioma patient whose treatment included an IDH1 peptide vaccine. CDR3 region: CASSPGQAQGTEAFF. In DNA form, the CDR3 reads TGTGCCAGCAGCCCCGGACAGGCCCAGGGCACTGAAGCTTTCTTT.